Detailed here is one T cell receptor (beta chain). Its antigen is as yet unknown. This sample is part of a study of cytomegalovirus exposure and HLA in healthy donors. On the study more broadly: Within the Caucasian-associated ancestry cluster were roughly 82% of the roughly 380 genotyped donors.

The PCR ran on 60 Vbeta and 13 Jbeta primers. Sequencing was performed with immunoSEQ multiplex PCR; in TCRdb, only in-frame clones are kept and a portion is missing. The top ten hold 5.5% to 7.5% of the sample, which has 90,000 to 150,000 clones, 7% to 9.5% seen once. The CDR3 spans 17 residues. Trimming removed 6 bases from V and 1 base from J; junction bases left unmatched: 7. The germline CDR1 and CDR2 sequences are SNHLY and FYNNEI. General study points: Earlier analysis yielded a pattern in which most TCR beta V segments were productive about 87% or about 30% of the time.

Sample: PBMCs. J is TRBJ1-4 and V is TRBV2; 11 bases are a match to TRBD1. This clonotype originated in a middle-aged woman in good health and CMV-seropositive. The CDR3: CASRGTGGPETNEKLFF. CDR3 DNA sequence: TGTGCCAGCAGGGGGACAGGGGGTCCGGAAACTAATGAAAAACTGTTTTTT.